The next 25 T cell receptor beta chains were all read from a single sample in a study of blood T cell repertoires in COVID-19 (dated by TCRdb to 2018 to 2020). Library construction relied on the immunoSEQ multiplex PCR assay. Entries here come from immuneACCESS through TCRdb and include only in-frame sequences with V and J called. Some clones fail to appear in such tables; in the studies checked, an unresolved V gene covers under half of the shortfall, and the cause of the remainder is unknown. The sample table shows about 250,000 clones, and about 85% are seen once. The ten largest clonotypes hold about 0.9% of the sample. Sequencing input: peripheral blood. The receptors come from a human donor with COVID-19, enrolled during active disease. The donor label of this sample is uncertain.

The chain combines TRBV7-2 with TRBJ2-3; D possibly corresponds to TRBD1 (5 bases). V was clipped by 0 bases and J by 14 bases, with 12 bases between them. The length of the CDR3 is 12 residues. Germline CDR1 reads SGHTA; CDR2 reads FQGNSA. The CDR3 coding sequence is TGTGCCAGCAGCTTAGCGCTAGGGGTTGCGTATTTT. Translating it yields CASSLALGVAYF.

The chain is built from TRBV11-2 and TRBJ2-7, with D tentatively TRBD2 (5 bases). The length of the CDR3 is 13 residues. Germline V gives CDR1 SGHAT, CDR2 FQNNGV. The V and J ends lost 8 bases and 0 bases respectively, with 11 bases between them. CDR3 sequence (DNA): TGTGCCAGCGCCCTACGGGGCTCCTACGAGCAGTACTTC. Residues: CASALRGSYEQYF.

The V call is TRBV4-2, the J call TRBJ2-2; D might be TRBD1 (6 bases). The CDR3 runs to 19 residues. The germline V and J ends were trimmed by 4 bases and 0 bases, with 21 bases remaining between them. The germline CDR1 and CDR2 sequences are LGHNA and YNFKEQ. Here the CDR3 reads CASSRPVVGGPTNTGELFF. The CDR3, as DNA: TGTGCCAGCAGCCGACCGGTCGTAGGGGGACCGACGAACACCGGGGAGCTGTTTTTT.

The sample holds a few counts of this clone. This chain links TRBV6-1 with TRBJ1-5; D not certain. This CDR3 contains 15 residues. The germline V gene encodes CDR1 MNHNS and CDR2 SASEGT. Trimming left V 1 base short and J 4 bases short, with 11 bases between. The CDR3 loop reads CASSEGVRGNQPQHF. The CDR3 DNA reads TGTGCCAGCAGTGAAGGGGTTCGGGGTAATCAGCCCCAGCATTTT.

This clone appeared once. The chain links TRBV6-5 to TRBJ1-3; D gene ambiguous. Germline V CDR1 and CDR2: MNHEY, SVGAGI. The CDR3 covers 13 residues. Trimming took 7 bases from V and 2 from J, leaving 9 bases between them. The CDR3 nucleotides are TGTGCCAGCATGACGGGGACTGGAAACACCATATATTTT. This translates into CASMTGTGNTIYF.

The rearrangement uses TRBV12-5 and TRBJ2-7; D remains ambiguous. V was trimmed by 0 bases and J by 6 bases, leaving 6 bases between them. CDR1 LGHNT and CDR2 FRNRAP come from the germline V gene. The CDR3 sequence is 12 residues long. This chain's CDR3 is CASGLVPGEQYF. CDR3 DNA sequence: TGTGCTAGTGGTTTGGTACCGGGCGAGCAGTACTTC.

The chain is built from TRBV2 and TRBJ1-4; 8 nucleotides match TRBD1. With V trimmed by 6 bases and J by 5 bases, 5 bases remained unmatched. CDR1 SNHLY and CDR2 FYNNEI come from the germline V gene. The CDR3 covers 14 residues. The CDR3 sequence: CASSPDRGNEKLFF. CDR3 coding DNA: TGTGCCAGCAGCCCCGACAGGGGAAATGAAAAACTGTTTTTT.

The chain couples TRBV2 to TRBJ1-5; D not resolved. CDR1 and CDR2 from the germline V gene are SNHLY and FYNNEI. This CDR3 contains 15 residues. V was clipped by 0 bases and J by 5 bases, with 11 bases between them. CDR3 nucleotide sequence: TGTGCCAGCAGTGAAGCGGTCGGCGGCTATCAGCCCCAGCATTTT. Its translation is CASSEAVGGYQPQHF.

V is TRBV11-2 and J is TRBJ1-1; weak D call: TRBD1 (5 bases). The CDR3 covers 14 residues. Germline CDR1 SGHAT, CDR2 FQNNGV. Deletions cut 2 bases from V and 0 bases from J, with 7 bases between. CDR3 residues: CASSLSGMNTEAFF. CDR3 coding DNA: TGTGCCAGCAGCTTATCAGGGATGAACACTGAAGCTTTCTTT.

The gene calls are TRBV7-8 and TRBJ2-1; D may be TRBD2 (5 bases). Trimming removed 1 base from V and 4 bases from J, with 8 bases in between. Germline CDR1 and CDR2: SGHVS and FQNEAQ. This CDR3 is built from 14 residues. CDR3 sequence (DNA): TGTGCCAGCAGCTTAGGTTCGGGATACAATGAGCAGTTCTTC. Translation gives CASSLGSGYNEQFF.

The CDR3 DNA reads TGTGCCAGCAGCAGACCGGGACTAGCGGGAGCGTACGAGCAGTACTTC. Protein product: CASSRPGLAGAYEQYF. This sequence joins TRBV11-2 and TRBJ2-7; TRBD2 aligns across 14 bases. V lost 5 bases and J lost 4; bases outside the gene matches: 7. The CDR3 runs to 16 residues. Per the germline V gene, CDR1 is SGHAT and CDR2 is FQNNGV.

The V gene is TRBV5-1, the J gene TRBJ2-3; 9 bases are shared with TRBD2. Per germline, CDR1 SGHRS and CDR2 YFSETQ. The CDR3 sequence is 15 residues long. The J segment lost 7 bases and the V segment lost 7 bases, leaving 13 bases of the junction unmatched. This chain's CDR3 is CASGAAGGPGNTQYF. The CDR3 bases are TGCGCCAGCGGAGCGGCGGGAGGGCCCGGGAATACGCAGTATTTT.

This clone was recorded only once. The V gene is TRBV6-5, the J gene TRBJ1-5; 7 nucleotides agree with TRBD1. Germline trimming cut 7 bases from V and 4 bases from J; bases unmatched to any gene: 7. The CDR3 has 14 residues. The germline V gene has CDR1 MNHEY and CDR2 SVGAGI. In DNA, the CDR3 is TGTGCCAGCACCCTGGGCAGGGGGAATCAGCCCCAGCATTTT. Translation: CASTLGRGNQPQHF.

The CDR3 region is CASSDLFPYEQYF. CDR3 coding DNA: TGTGCCAGCAGTGATCTGTTCCCCTACGAGCAGTACTTC. The rearrangement links TRBV25-1 to TRBJ2-7; D is undetermined. The germline V gene has CDR1 MGHDK and CDR2 SYGVNS. The CDR3 sequence is 13 residues long. The germline V and J ends were trimmed by 3 bases and 2 bases, with 8 bases remaining between them.

This clone was recorded only once. This sequence joins TRBV6-6 and TRBJ2-7, with TRBD2 as a possible D gene (5 bases). The germline V gene has CDR1 MNHNY and CDR2 SVGAGI (reference sequence). The CDR3 totals 14 residues. Trimming took off 7 bases at V and 3 bases at J, with 16 bases between the two ends. CDR3 in amino acids: CASTPAGGVYEQYF. The DNA of the CDR3 is TGTGCCAGCACTCCCGCAGGAGGAGTCTACGAGCAGTACTTC.

The V call is TRBV28, the J call TRBJ1-3; D is unclear. From germline, CDR1 is MDHEN and CDR2 SYDVKM. Trimming took off 5 bases at V and 0 bases at J, with 8 bases between the two ends. The CDR3 runs 14 residues. CDR3 coding DNA: TGTGCCAGCAGTCCGCCAGACTCTGGAAACACCATATATTTT. Its translation: CASSPPDSGNTIYF. The full variable domain, in which reference TRBV28 and TRBJ1-3 provide the parts outside the CDR3, is DVKVTQSSRYLVKRTGEKVFLECVQDMDHENMFWYRQDPGLGLRLIYFSYDVKMKEKGDIPEGYSVSREKKERFSLILESASTNQTSMYLCASSPPDSGNTIYFGEGSWLTVV.

The rearrangement joins TRBV7-3 to TRBJ1-4; D is unclear. The CDR3 contains 13 residues. V was clipped by 5 bases and J by 7 bases, with 11 bases between them. Germline V CDR1 and CDR2: SGHTA, FQGTGA. CDR3 coding DNA: TGTGCCAGCAGCCCCGGACGGGGTGAAAAACTGTTTTTT. Protein product: CASSPGRGEKLFF.

The chain employs TRBV9 and TRBJ2-1; weak D call: TRBD1 (6 bases). V was cut by 3 bases and J by 1 base, with 14 bases left in between. The CDR3 is 16 amino acids. Germline V lookup: CDR1 SGDLS, CDR2 YYNGEE. The CDR3 nucleotides read TGTGCCAGCAGCGCCCGGGACACCGTTTCCTACAATGAGCAGTTCTTC. As protein: CASSARDTVSYNEQFF.

The V call is TRBV9, the J call TRBJ1-4; TRBD1 aligns across 8 bases. The V and J ends lost 7 bases and 3 bases, in that order; junction bases with no gene match: 5. The CDR3 is 14 amino acids. CDR1 is SGDLS and CDR2 is YYNGEE in the germline V gene. The CDR3 DNA follows: TGTGCCAGCGCCACAGGGGGACCTAATGAAAAACTGTTTTTT. This translates into CASATGGPNEKLFF.

The CDR3 DNA sequence: TGTGCCTGGAGTCGTCTCGGGACAAACACTGAAGCTTTCTTT. Its protein is CAWSRLGTNTEAFF. This rearrangement joins TRBV30 to TRBJ1-1; TRBD1 is a possible D gene (6 bases). The V end lost 2 bases, the J end lost 2 bases, and 12 bases lay between the germline ends. The CDR3 totals 14 residues. Germline V gene sequence: CDR1 GTSNPN, CDR2 SVGIG (reference sequence).

Of note for this clone: Other DNA sequences in the same sample also yield this CDR3. The chain joins TRBV7-8 to TRBJ2-7, with 7 bases matching TRBD2. Germline V gene data show CDR1 as SGHVS and CDR2 as FQNEAQ. The J segment lost 1 base and the V segment lost 5 bases, leaving 14 bases of the junction unmatched. CDR3 length equals 17 residues. The CDR3, as DNA: TGTGCCAGCAGCCCCAGGGAGGGAGGGATTATTTCCTACGAGCAGTACTTC. Its protein is CASSPREGGIISYEQYF.

The V call is TRBV2, the J call TRBJ2-2; D gene unclear. The V end was cut by 7 bases, the J end by 4 bases, with 13 bases between. The CDR3 has 14 amino acids. Germline CDR1 SNHLY, CDR2 FYNNEI. CDR3 in DNA: TGTGCCAGCACCGGTAGTGTCGGCACCGGGGAGCTGTTTTTT. Protein sequence: CASTGSVGTGELFF.

This clone turned up a few times. The V gene is TRBV28, the J gene TRBJ1-1; D not certain. Germline assignment: CDR1 MDHEN and CDR2 SYDVKM. CDR3 length: 12 residues. The V end lost 3 bases, the J end lost 8 bases, and 10 bases lay between the germline ends. CDR3 sequence reads: CASSFWENEAFF. In DNA form, the CDR3 reads TGTGCCAGCAGTTTCTGGGAGAACGAAGCTTTCTTT.

This clone came up once. CDR3 in amino acids: CASSQLTAGGTYQETQYF. In nucleotides, the CDR3 is TGCGCCAGCAGCCAACTTACAGCGGGCGGGACGTACCAAGAGACCCAGTACTTC. V gene TRBV4-1 combines with J gene TRBJ2-5; tentative D call: TRBD2 (6 bases). Trimming took off 2 bases at V and 0 bases at J, with 19 bases between the two ends. The CDR3 totals 18 residues. CDR1 is MGHRA and CDR2 is YSYEKL in the germline V gene.

V and J are TRBV29-1 and TRBJ2-7; D is unresolved. Germline CDR1 SQVTM, CDR2 ANQGSEA. V lost 4 bases and J lost 0, with 13 bases in between. The length of the CDR3 is 14 residues. The CDR3 DNA sequence: TGCAGCGTTGTTTCCGGGTCCACCTCCTACGAGCAGTACTTC. Protein product: CSVVSGSTSYEQYF.